Described below is a single TCR beta chain sequence and its context. The antigen remains unidentified. The sample is drawn from a study of early T cells in non-severe SARS-CoV-2 infection. Study summary: Sequenced material consisted of bulk RNA (from unsorted whole blood), and chains were unpaired. Findings and limits, study-wide: Private and CD4 specificities were missed by VDJdb matching, skewed to anti-spike CD8.

Researchers attached unique molecular identifiers to individual cDNA molecules. TCRdb independently ran MiXCR on the 5' RACE reads; one entry per CDR3 protein. In the table there are approximately 52,000 distinct CDR3 sequences, over 7% of which are singletons. This CDR3 has 18 amino acids. Germline V gene sequence: CDR1 SGHRS, CDR2 YFSETQ. V lost 4 bases to trimming and J lost 2 bases; unmatched junction nucleotides: 10. V and J are TRBV5-1 and TRBJ2-2; 11 bases map to TRBD1. The TCR comes from an adult who was a healthcare worker with PCR-confirmed SARS-CoV-2 infection or an uninfected control (not recorded which). The sequenced sample consisted of whole blood. The CDR3 loop is CASSPASGTGGNTGELFF. The CDR3 DNA reads as TGCGCCAGCAGCCCGGCCTCCGGGACAGGGGGAAACACCGGGGAGCTGTTTTTT.